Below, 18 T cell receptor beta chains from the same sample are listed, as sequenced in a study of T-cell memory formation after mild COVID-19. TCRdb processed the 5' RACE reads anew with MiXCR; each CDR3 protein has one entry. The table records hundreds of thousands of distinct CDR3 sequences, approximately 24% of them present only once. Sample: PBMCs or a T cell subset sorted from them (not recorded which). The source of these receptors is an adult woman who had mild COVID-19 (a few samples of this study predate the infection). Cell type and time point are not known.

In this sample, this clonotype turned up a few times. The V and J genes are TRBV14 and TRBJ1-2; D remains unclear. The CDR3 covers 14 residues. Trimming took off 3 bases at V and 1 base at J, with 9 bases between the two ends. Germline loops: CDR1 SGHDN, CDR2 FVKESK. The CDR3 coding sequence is TGTGCCAGCAGCCAGGCATCAGATAACTATGGCTACACCTTC. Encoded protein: CASSQASDNYGYTF. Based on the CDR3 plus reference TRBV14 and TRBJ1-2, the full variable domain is EAGVTQFPSHSVIEKGQTVTLRCDPISGHDNLYWYRRVMGKEIKFLLHFVKESKQDESGMPNNRFLAERTGGTYSTLKVQPAELEDSGVYFCASSQASDNYGYTFGSGTRLTVV.

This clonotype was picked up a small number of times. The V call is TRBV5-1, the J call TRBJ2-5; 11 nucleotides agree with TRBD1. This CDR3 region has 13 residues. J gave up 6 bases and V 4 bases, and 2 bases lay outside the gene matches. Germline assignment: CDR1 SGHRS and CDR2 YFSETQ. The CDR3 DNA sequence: TGCGCCAGCAGCCAGGACAGGGGGCAGACCCAGTACTTC. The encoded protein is CASSQDRGQTQYF.

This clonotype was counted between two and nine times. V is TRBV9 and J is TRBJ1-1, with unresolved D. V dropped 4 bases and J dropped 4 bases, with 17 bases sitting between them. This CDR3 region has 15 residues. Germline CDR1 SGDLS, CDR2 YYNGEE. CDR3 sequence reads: CASSSRGGMGTEAFF. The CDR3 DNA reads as TGTGCCAGCAGCTCCCGTGGAGGGATGGGCACTGAAGCTTTCTTT.

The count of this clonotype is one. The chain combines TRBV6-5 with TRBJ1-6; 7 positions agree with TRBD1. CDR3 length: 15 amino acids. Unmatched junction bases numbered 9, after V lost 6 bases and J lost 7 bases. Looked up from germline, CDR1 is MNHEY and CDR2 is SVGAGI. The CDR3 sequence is CASRGPQGRNSPLHF. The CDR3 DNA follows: TGTGCCAGCAGGGGACCACAGGGGCGGAATTCACCCCTCCACTTT.

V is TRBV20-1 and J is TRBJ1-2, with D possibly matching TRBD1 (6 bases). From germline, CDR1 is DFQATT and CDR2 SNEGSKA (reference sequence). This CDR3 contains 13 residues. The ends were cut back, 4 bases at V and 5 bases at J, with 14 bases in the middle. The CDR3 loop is CSANPGAGYGYTF. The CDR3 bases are TGCAGTGCTAATCCGGGGGCAGGATATGGCTACACCTTC.

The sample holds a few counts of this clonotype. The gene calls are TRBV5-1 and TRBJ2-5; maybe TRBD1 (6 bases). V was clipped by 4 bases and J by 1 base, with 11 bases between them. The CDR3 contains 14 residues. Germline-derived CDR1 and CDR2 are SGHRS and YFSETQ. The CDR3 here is CASSIGTFQETQYF. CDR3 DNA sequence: TGCGCCAGCAGCATAGGGACATTCCAAGAGACCCAGTACTTC.

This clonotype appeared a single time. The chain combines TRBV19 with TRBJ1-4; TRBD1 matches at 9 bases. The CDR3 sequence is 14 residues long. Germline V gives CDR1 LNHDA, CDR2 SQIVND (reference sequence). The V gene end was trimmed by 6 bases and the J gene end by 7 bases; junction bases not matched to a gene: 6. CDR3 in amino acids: CASRNRGRTEKLFF. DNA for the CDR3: TGTGCCAGTAGAAACAGGGGGCGGACTGAAAAACTGTTTTTT.

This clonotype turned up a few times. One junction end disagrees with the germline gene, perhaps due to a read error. CDR3 amino acids: CSAEAGGYNEQFF. The CDR3 nucleotides are TGCAGCGCTGAAGCGGGAGGTTACAATGAGCAGTTCTTC. The chain combines TRBV29-1 with TRBJ2-1, with TRBD2 matching over 9 bases. Germline values: CDR1 SQVTM, CDR2 ANQGSEA. The CDR3 runs 13 residues.

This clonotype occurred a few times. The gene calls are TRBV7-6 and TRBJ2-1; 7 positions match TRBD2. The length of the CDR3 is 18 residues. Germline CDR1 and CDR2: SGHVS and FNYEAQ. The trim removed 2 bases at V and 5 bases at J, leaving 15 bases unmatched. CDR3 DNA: TGTGCCAGCAGCTTAAGAATACACGGGGAGGGCCCACACAATGAGCAGTTCTTC. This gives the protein CASSLRIHGEGPHNEQFF.

CDR3 DNA sequence: TGTGCCAGCACAGTTACCGGGGAGCTGTTTTTT. Amino acid sequence: CASTVTGELFF. The chain recombines TRBV19 with TRBJ2-2; D is unclear. The CDR3 spans 11 residues. In germline, CDR1 is LNHDA, CDR2 SQIVND (reference sequence). With 9 bases removed from V and 5 bases from J, the gap between germline ends came to 7 bases.

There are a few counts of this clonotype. The chain's CDR3 is CASSQKDRDNEKLFF. CDR3 nucleotide sequence: TGCGCCAGCAGCCAAAAGGACAGAGATAATGAAAAACTGTTTTTT. The rearrangement joins TRBV4-1 to TRBJ1-4; the D gene is possibly TRBD1 (6 bases). The germline V gene has CDR1 MGHRA and CDR2 YSYEKL. The CDR3 is 15 residues long. The V and J ends lost 2 bases and 4 bases respectively, with 11 bases between them.

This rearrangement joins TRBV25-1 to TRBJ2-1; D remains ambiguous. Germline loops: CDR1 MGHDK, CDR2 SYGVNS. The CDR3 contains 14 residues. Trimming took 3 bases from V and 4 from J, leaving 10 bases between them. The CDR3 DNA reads TGTGCCAGCAGTGAGAGCCGGGCATACAATGAGCAGTTCTTC. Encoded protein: CASSESRAYNEQFF. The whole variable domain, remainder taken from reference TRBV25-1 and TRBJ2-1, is EADIYQTPRYLVIGTGKKITLECSQTMGHDKMYWYQQDPGMELHLIHYSYGVNSTEKGDLSSESTVSRIRTEHFPLTLESARPSHTSQYLCASSESRAYNEQFFGPGTRLTVL.

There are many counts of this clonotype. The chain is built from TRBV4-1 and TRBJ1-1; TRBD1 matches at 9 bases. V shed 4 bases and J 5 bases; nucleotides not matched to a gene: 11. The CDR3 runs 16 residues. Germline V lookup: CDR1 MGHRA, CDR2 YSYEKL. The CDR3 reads CASSLRMGQGRTEAFF. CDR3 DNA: TGCGCCAGCAGCCTAAGGATGGGACAGGGAAGGACTGAAGCTTTCTTT.

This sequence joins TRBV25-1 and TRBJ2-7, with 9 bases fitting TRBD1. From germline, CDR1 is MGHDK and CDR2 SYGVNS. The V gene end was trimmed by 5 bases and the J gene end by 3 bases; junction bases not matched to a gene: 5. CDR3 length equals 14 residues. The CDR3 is CASSQQGAGYEQYF. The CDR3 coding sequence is TGTGCCAGCAGTCAACAGGGGGCTGGCTACGAGCAGTACTTC.

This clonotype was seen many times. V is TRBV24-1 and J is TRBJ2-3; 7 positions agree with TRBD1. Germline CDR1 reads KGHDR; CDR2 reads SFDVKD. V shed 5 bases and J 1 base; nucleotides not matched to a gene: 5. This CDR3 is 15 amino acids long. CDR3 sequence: CATSARTGRTDTQYF. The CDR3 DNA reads TGTGCCACCAGTGCCAGGACAGGACGCACAGATACGCAGTATTTT.

The CDR3 bases are TGTGCCAGCAGTCGCGTCGGGCGGACTTCAGATACGCAGTATTTT. Protein product: CASSRVGRTSDTQYF. The rearrangement joins TRBV6-2 or TRBV6-3 to TRBJ2-3, with a possible D match to TRBD2 (5 bases). CDR1 is MNHEY, CDR2 SVGEGT, per germline. Trimming removed 5 bases from V and 4 bases from J, with 16 bases in between. The CDR3 is made up of 15 amino acids.

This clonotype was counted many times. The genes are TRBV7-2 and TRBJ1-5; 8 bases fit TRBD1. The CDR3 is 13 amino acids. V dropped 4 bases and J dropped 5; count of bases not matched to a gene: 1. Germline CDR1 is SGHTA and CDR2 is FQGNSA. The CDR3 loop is CASSSDRDQPQHF. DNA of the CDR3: TGTGCCAGCAGCTCGGACAGGGATCAGCCCCAGCATTTT. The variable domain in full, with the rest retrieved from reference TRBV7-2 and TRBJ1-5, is GAGVSQSPSNKVTEKGKDVELRCDPISGHTALYWYRQSLGQGLEFLIYFQGNSAPDKSGLPSDRFSAERTGGSVSTLTIQRTQQEDSAVYLCASSSDRDQPQHFGDGTRLSIL.

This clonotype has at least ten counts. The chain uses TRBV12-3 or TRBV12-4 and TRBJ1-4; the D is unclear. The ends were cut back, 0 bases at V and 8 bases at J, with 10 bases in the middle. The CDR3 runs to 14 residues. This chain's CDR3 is CASSLARPEEKLFF. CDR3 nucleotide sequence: TGTGCCAGCAGTTTAGCTCGGCCGGAAGAAAAACTGTTTTTT.